The following is a T cell receptor (beta chain) sequence with its context. This clone's antigen is unknown. To determine HCMV serostatus, a commercial ELISA kit was used to detect HCMV-specific IgG in serum. Ficoll density gradient centrifugation was used to isolate peripheral blood mononuclear cells from blood. This sample is part of a study of T cells expressing NK-cell markers (dated by TCRdb to 2019 to 2021). About the full investigation: TCR beta-chain repertoires were profiled in sorted CD3+CD56+NKG2C+, CD3+CD56+NKG2C- and CD3+CD56-NKG2C+ T-cell subsets from about 8 donors. All eight donors whose samples were sequenced were randomly selected healthy volunteers, three of them men and five women. Among the eight sequenced donors, seven were HCMV-seropositive and one was HCMV-seronegative. Libraries were sequenced as 2 x 150 bp reads on Illumina HiSeq 2000/2500, MiSeq or NextSeq. The full study reports these points: Those dominant clonotypes were again the most abundant among CD3+CD56-NKG2C+ cells in a handful of donors, at 28.3-60.1%. In over five donors, the dominant CD3+CD56+NKG2C+ clonotypes were among the top 10 CD8+ clonotypes and accounted for roughly 1.0-7.0% of CD8+ T cells. It remained unclear whether the expanded NKG2C-expressing T cell clones were specific for HCMV antigens.

The sequencer listed for this sample is Illumina HiSeq 2000. 5'RACE template switching, by which a universal primer site and unique molecular identifiers were added, was used to make TCR beta cDNA libraries. Priming for cDNA synthesis came from the TCR beta constant segment, and two successive PCR amplification steps followed. Under the source paper's analysis protocol: Reads were demultiplexed and grouped by UMI with MIGEC, and clonotypes were assembled and quantified with MiTCR. To exclude erroneous sequences, only TCR cDNA sequences supported by at least two reads were retained. The tcR package was used for downstream repertoire analysis, and clonotypes were matched between fractions using CDR3 nucleotide sequence together with V segment. Antigen specificity was annotated against VDJdb with VDJmatch, allowing one amino acid substitution in CDR3. After reprocessing by TCRdb, each CDR3 protein sequence is one entry, and no DNA is given. TCRdb assigned the V and J calls; the authors' analysis was not used. The sample's records list 350,000 to 450,000 distinct CDR3 sequences. The top ten clones comprise around 5% of the sample.

Taken from cysteine to phenylalanine, the CDR3 has 17 residues. No DNA sequence was recorded. Per the germline V gene, SGHAT is the CDR1 and FQNNGV is the CDR2. This TCR was sampled from a man between 18 and 69 years old in good health. Sequencing input: blood T cells: a sorted CD56 or NKG2C T cell subset, CD4+ or CD8+ T cells, or bulk PBMC T cells (not recorded which). The rearrangement joined TRBV11-2 to TRBJ2-6; TCRdb reports TRBD2, a call that lacks DNA to check it against. The CDR3 sequence is CASSRHALSSGANVLTF. When the CDR3 is completed using the reference TRBV11-2 and TRBJ2-6 genes on either side, the full variable domain is EAGVAQSPRYKIIEKRQSVAFWCNPISGHATLYWYQQILGQGPKLLIQFQNNGVVDDSQLPKDRFSAERLKGVDSTLKIQPAKLEDSAVYLCASSRHALSSGANVLTFGAGSRLTVL.